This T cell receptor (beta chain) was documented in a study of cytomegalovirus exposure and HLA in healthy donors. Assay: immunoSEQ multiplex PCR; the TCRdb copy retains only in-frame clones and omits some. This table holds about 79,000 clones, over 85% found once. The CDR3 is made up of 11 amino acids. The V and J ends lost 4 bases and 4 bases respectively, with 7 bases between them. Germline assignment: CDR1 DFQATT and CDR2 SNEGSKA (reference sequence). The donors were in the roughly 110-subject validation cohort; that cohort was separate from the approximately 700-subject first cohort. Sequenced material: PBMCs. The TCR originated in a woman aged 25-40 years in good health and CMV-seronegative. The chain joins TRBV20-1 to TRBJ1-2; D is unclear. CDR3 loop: CSAIVRYGYTF. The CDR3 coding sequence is TGCAGTGCTATAGTCCGCTATGGCTACACCTTC.